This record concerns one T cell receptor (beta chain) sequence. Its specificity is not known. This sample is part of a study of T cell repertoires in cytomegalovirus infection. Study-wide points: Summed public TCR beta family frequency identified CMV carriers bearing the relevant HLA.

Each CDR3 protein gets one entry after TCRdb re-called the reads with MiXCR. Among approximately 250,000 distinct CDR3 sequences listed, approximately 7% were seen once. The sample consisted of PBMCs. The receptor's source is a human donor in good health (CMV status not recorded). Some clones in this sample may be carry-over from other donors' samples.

The CDR3 loop reads CASRGRGQIYEQYF. The DNA for the CDR3 is TGTGCCAGCAGGGGAAGGGGACAGATTTACGAGCAGTACTTC. V is TRBV28 and J is TRBJ2-7; 7 bases agree with TRBD1. Trimming removed 6 bases from V and 4 bases from J; junction bases left unmatched: 9. CDR1 is MDHEN, CDR2 SYDVKM, per germline. The length of the CDR3 is 14 residues.